The T cell receptor beta chain under discussion was sequenced for a study of T-cell reconstitution after alpha-beta-depleted transplantation in children. This clonotype was found many times. For TCRbeta, the library was prepared with unique molecular identifiers. TCRdb analysed the PCR reads with MiXCR anew, one entry per CDR3 protein. The table shows hundreds of thousands of distinct CDR3 sequences, with roughly 17% occurring only once. This CDR3 spans 14 amino acids. Per germline, CDR1 SGHTA and CDR2 FQGNSA. V was cut by 5 bases and J by 4 bases, with 14 bases left in between. J is TRBJ1-1 and V is TRBV7-2; possibly TRBD1 for D (5 bases). This TCR was sampled from a human donor who donated a stem cell graft to a child with acute myeloid leukemia. Sequenced here: PBMCs from the stem cell graft donor, sampled from the stem cell graft. The CDR3 sequence is CASSTVPGTTEAFF. DNA for the CDR3: TGTGCCAGCAGCACCGTACCCGGGACCACTGAAGCTTTCTTT.